The clone carrying this TCR beta chain was counted only a few times. In the study's own analysis: Reference gene primer amplification gave estimated nucleated cell counts. The data were produced by immunoSEQ multiplex PCR, yet TCRdb's version contains in-frame clones alone and is incomplete. The V and J calls and the clone size are those of that table, but D and trimming were determined from the DNA. The sample records about 190,000 clones, around 89% being singletons. Trimming shortened V by 5 bases and J by 5 bases, and 7 bases separated the two germline ends. This CDR3 has 13 residues. Germline V gene data show CDR1 as MDHEN and CDR2 as SYDVKM. These data belong to a study of blood T cell repertoires in COVID-19.

This sequence was found in a man aged 50 to 60 with acute or convalescent COVID-19. The sequenced material came from peripheral blood. The chain carries TRBV28 and TRBJ1-6; D gene unclear. The CDR3 here is CASSTGNNSPLHF. CDR3 in DNA: TGTGCCAGCAGTACGGGAAATAATTCACCCCTCCACTTT.